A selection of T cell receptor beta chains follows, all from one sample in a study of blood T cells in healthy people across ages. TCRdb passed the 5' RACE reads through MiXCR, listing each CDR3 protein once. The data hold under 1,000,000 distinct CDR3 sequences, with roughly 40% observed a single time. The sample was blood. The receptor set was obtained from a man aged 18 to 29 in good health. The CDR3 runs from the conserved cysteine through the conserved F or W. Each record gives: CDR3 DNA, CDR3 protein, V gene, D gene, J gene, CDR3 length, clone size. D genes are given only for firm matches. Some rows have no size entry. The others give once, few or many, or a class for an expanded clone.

TGTGCCATCGGCGGATCTCTCTACGAGCAGTACTTC | CAIGGSLYEQYF | TRBV10-3 | - | TRBJ2-7 | 12 | -
TGCAGTGCTGACTCTAGGGCCTTAGTTAACACTGAAGCTTTCTTT | CSADSRALVNTEAFF | TRBV20-1 | - | TRBJ1-1 | 15 | few
TGCAGTGCTAGAGGTATTGGGGGTTCACCCCTCCACTTT | CSARGIGGSPLHF | TRBV20-1 | - | TRBJ1-6 | 13 | -
TGTGCCCGCAGCCTACCCGAGGGGGAGCAGTTCTTC | CARSLPEGEQFF | TRBV7-9 | - | TRBJ2-1 | 12 | once
TGTGCCAGCGGGAAGACAGGCGGTATGAACACTGAAGCTTTCTTT | CASGKTGGMNTEAFF | TRBV6-1 | - | TRBJ1-1 | 15 | -
TGCAGCGTTGGAGGGGGCCGGTACAATGAGCAGTACTTC | CSVGGGRYNEQYF | TRBV29-1 | TRBD1 | TRBJ2-5 | 13 | few
TGTGCCAGCAGTTTAGGGGCAGCTTTCTTT | CASSLGAAFF | TRBV12-3/TRBV12-4 | - | TRBJ1-1 | 10 | few
TGCAGCGTTGAACGGGGCAGGGAACCTTTCTTT | CSVERGREPFF | TRBV29-1 | - | TRBJ1-1 | 11 | few
TGTGCCAGCACTTGGGGGGGGACAGGGGAATCACCCCTCCACTTT | CASTWGGTGESPLHF | TRBV12-3/TRBV12-4 | TRBD1 | TRBJ1-6 | 15 | few
TGCAGTGCTAGAAAACCCAGAGGGAGCCCGGGGGAGCTGTTTTTT | CSARKPRGSPGELFF | TRBV20-1 | - | TRBJ2-2 | 15 | -
TGCAGTGCCCCTCGGTCGATGGAGGGCGATGAGCAGTTCTTC | CSAPRSMEGDEQFF | TRBV20-1 | - | TRBJ2-1 | 14 | few
TGTGCCAGCAGCCAAGATCTGGGATGGGGCTACACCTTC | CASSQDLGWGYTF | TRBV4-2 | - | TRBJ1-2 | 13 | once
TGTGCCAGCAAGGCAACCGGGACAGGAAGAGAAAAACTGTTTTTT | CASKATGTGREKLFF | TRBV6-5 | TRBD1 | TRBJ1-4 | 15 | -
TGTGCCAGCAGCTCACAGCCACAAAGTTCTGATACGCAGTATTTT | CASSSQPQSSDTQYF | TRBV7-2 | - | TRBJ2-3 | 15 | many
TGCAGTGCTAGAGCAGGGGCTGAAGGGGAACGAATGAACACTGAAGCTTTCTTT | CSARAGAEGERMNTEAFF | TRBV20-1 | - | TRBJ1-1 | 18 | -
TGTGCCAGCAGCTTAGAACAGATTAGCACAGATACGCAGTATTTT | CASSLEQISTDTQYF | TRBV11-1 | - | TRBJ2-3 | 15 | -
TGTGCCAGCTCACGTACGGACAGGACCTCTAACTATGACTACACCTTC | CASSRTDRTSNYDYTF | TRBV18 | TRBD1 | TRBJ1-2 | 16 | once
TGTGCCAGCAGCCATACAGATTCACCCCTCCACTTT | CASSHTDSPLHF | TRBV3-1 | - | TRBJ1-6 | 12 | -
TGCAGTACGGCTCGGGCCGCCGGGGAGCTGTTTTTT | CSTARAAGELFF | TRBV20-1 | - | TRBJ2-2 | 12 | -
TGCAGTGCTAGTAAGGCTACCAGGGACACAGATACGCAGTATTTT | CSASKATRDTDTQYF | TRBV20-1 | - | TRBJ2-3 | 15 | -
TGTGCCAGCAGTTTAGCGCTAGGGGGGGTTCGAGATACGCAGTATTTT | CASSLALGGVRDTQYF | TRBV12-3/TRBV12-4 | - | TRBJ2-3 | 16 | -
TGCGCCAGCAGCTTGGAAGGGGCTAGCGCCACAGATACGCAGTATTTT | CASSLEGASATDTQYF | TRBV5-1 | - | TRBJ2-3 | 16 | many
TGCGCCAGCAGCCAAGATGGGCAGGGGGTCTATGGCTACACCTTC | CASSQDGQGVYGYTF | TRBV4-3 | TRBD1 | TRBJ1-2 | 15 | few
TGTGCCACCAGCAGAACGGGACGGAGGAACACTGAAGCTTTCTTT | CATSRTGRRNTEAFF | TRBV15 | - | TRBJ1-1 | 15 | few
TGTGCCAGCAGCTTGGATCTAGCGGGGGGCGGCGATGAGCAGTTCTTC | CASSLDLAGGGDEQFF | TRBV5-4 | TRBD2 | TRBJ2-1 | 16 | -
TGCAGTGCTAGGGACCTCCGGGACAGATTCAATGAGCAGTTCTTC | CSARDLRDRFNEQFF | TRBV20-1 | TRBD1 | TRBJ2-1 | 15 | -
TGTGCCACCAGTGACGGCCCAGGGGCTGATACGCAGTATTTT | CATSDGPGADTQYF | TRBV24-1 | - | TRBJ2-3 | 14 | many
TGTGCCAGCTCCGATACAGGGGGCTTGTACGAGCAGTACTTC | CASSDTGGLYEQYF | TRBV28 | TRBD1 | TRBJ2-7 | 14 | few
TGTGCCAGCAGCCCTAGCATGATGTCCTACGAGCAGTACTTC | CASSPSMMSYEQYF | TRBV12-3/TRBV12-4 | - | TRBJ2-7 | 14 | -
TGTGCCAGCAGCTTACCCCCGGGACTAGCGAAAGAGACAGATACGCAGTATTTT | CASSLPPGLAKETDTQYF | TRBV7-9 | TRBD2 | TRBJ2-3 | 18 | -
TGTGCCAGCAGCCCCGGGGGGAGCGGGGGATACAATGAGCAGTTCTTC | CASSPGGSGGYNEQFF | TRBV7-2 | TRBD2 | TRBJ2-1 | 16 | few
TGTGCCAGCAGCGTAGTTCACAGCTCCTACAATGAGCAGTTCTTC | CASSVVHSSYNEQFF | TRBV9 | - | TRBJ2-1 | 15 | many
TGTGCCACCAGCAGAGGAGAGGGAGGCTACAATGAGCAGTACTTC | CATSRGEGGYNEQYF | TRBV15 | - | TRBJ2-7 | 15 | few
TGTGCCACCAGCCTGGGGAACAGACCTAGCACAGATACGCAGTATTTT | CATSLGNRPSTDTQYF | TRBV15 | - | TRBJ2-3 | 16 | -
TGCGCCAGCAGCCAAGAAGTAGACAGCCACCAAGAGACCCAGTACTTC | CASSQEVDSHQETQYF | TRBV4-3 | - | TRBJ2-5 | 16 | -
TGTGCCAGCAGTTTATCGTATTGGGCAGATACGCAGTATTTT | CASSLSYWADTQYF | TRBV27 | - | TRBJ2-3 | 14 | -
TGTGCCACCAGCAGAGATACGGGGACAGGGTCCTACAATGAGCAGTACTTC | CATSRDTGTGSYNEQYF | TRBV15 | TRBD1 | TRBJ2-5 | 17 | few
TGTGCCAGCAGCCAAGGGACAGAGGCCCCCACTGAACTGTTTTTT | CASSQGTEAPTELFF | TRBV12-3/TRBV12-4 | TRBD1 | TRBJ1-4 | 15 | -